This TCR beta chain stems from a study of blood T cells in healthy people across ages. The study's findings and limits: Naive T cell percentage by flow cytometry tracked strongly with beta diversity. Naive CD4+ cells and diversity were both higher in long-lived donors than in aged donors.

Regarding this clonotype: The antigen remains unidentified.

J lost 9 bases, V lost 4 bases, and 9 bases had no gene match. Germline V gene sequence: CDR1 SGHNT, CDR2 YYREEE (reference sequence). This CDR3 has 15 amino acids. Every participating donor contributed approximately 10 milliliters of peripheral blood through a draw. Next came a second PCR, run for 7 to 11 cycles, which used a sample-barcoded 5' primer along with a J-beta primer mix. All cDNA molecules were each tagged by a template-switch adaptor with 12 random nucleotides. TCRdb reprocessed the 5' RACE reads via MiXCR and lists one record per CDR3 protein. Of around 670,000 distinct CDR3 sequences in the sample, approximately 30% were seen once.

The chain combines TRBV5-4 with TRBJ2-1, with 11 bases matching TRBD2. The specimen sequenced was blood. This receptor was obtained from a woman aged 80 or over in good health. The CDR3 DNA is TGTGCCAGCAGCGGTAGCGGGGGGGCCCACAGTGAGCAGTTCTTC. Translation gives CASSGSGGAHSEQFF.